This TCR beta chain was recovered during a study of regulatory T cells in long-lasting Graves disease. CDR3 regions were amplified by Arm-PCR using iRepertoire HTBI primers to build TCR beta libraries. TCRdb analysed the multiplex PCR reads with MiXCR anew, one entry per CDR3 protein. In the table there are fewer than 550,000 distinct CDR3 sequences, about 17% of which are singletons. Study-wide results and caveats: Sample size, which was small, may have reduced accuracy. Rather than thyroid tissue, only peripheral blood underwent study.

This CDR3 spans 15 amino acids. The germline CDR1 and CDR2 sequences are DFQATT and SNEGSKA (reference sequence). Trimming left V 4 bases short and J 9 bases short, with 21 bases between. This clonotype was detected a few times. Its specificity is unknown. Specified time point: newly diagnosed GD, antithyroid drugs for less than 3 months. Generation of the TCR library employed RNA extracted from PBMCs. EDTA tubes collected roughly 9.6 milliliters of peripheral blood. This same sample was also taken into another study, of T cells in Graves' hyperthyroidism and ophthalmopathy.

Sequencing was performed on peripheral blood mononuclear cells (PBMCs), taken at new diagnosis, from a patient treated with antithyroid drugs. This TCR came from a woman younger than 30 with Graves disease. This chain uses TRBV20-1 with TRBJ1-4, with a tentative D call TRBD1 (5 bases). The CDR3 region is CSATGTEHLSKKLFF. In DNA form, the CDR3 reads TGCAGTGCTACCGGGACGGAGCACTTATCTAAAAAACTGTTTTTT.